This T cell receptor beta chain was obtained from a study of shared clonotypes between healthy human individuals. This clone was observed a single time. Its antigen is not known. Study findings and constraints: For sorted subsets, rarefaction showed incomplete sequencing despite large depth. Non-shared clonotypes displayed generation probabilities falling below those of clonotypes present in all four donors.

Genomic DNA per cell subset filled all wells of several immunoSEQ plates. TCRdb's table, derived via immunoSEQ multiplex PCR, lists solely in-frame clones and lacks some. This table has about 2 million clones, about 95% appearing once. The germline CDR1 and CDR2 sequences are SEHNR and FQNEAQ (reference sequence). The CDR3 length is 14 residues. V shed 0 bases and J shed 0 bases, with 5 bases lying between them. Naive CD8 cells lacked CD45RO, underwent positive selection for CCR7 and left out terminally differentiated effector memory CD45RA+ cells. Only Caucasian adults living in Nashville, Tennessee served as donors.

The sequence came from a man aged 18-30 years in good health. The chain joins TRBV7-9 to TRBJ1-2; D is uncertain. Material: naive CD8+ T cells sorted from blood. The CDR3 here is CASSLAESNYGYTF. The DNA of the CDR3 is TGTGCCAGCAGCTTAGCAGAATCTAACTATGGCTACACCTTC.